The 31 T cell receptor beta chains reported below all come from one sample, sequenced in a study of blood T cell repertoires in COVID-19. Assay: immunoSEQ multiplex PCR; the TCRdb copy retains only in-frame clones and omits some. This table holds hundreds of thousands of clones, roughly 89% found once. Sequencing was carried out using PBMCs or T cells enriched from blood (not recorded which). The receptors come from a woman between 50 and 59 years old who had recovered from COVID-19.

The chain employs TRBV7-9 and TRBJ2-3; 8 bases are a match to TRBD1. Unmatched junction bases numbered 8, after V lost 4 bases and J lost 2 bases. Per the germline V gene, CDR1 is SEHNR and CDR2 is FQNEAQ (reference sequence). The CDR3 has 16 amino acids. The CDR3 sequence: CASSSGDRTYTDTQYF. CDR3 sequence (DNA): TGTGCCAGCAGCTCTGGGGACAGGACATACACAGATACGCAGTATTTT. Full variable domain (remainder filled in from reference TRBV7-9 and TRBJ2-3): DTGVSQNPRHKITKRGQNVTFRCDPISEHNRLYWYRQTLGQGPEFLTYFQNEAQLEKSRLLSDRFSAERPKGSFSTLEIQRTEQGDSAMYLCASSSGDRTYTDTQYFGPGTRLTVL.

The chain carries TRBV28 and TRBJ2-7, with a tentative D call TRBD2 (7 bases). Germline V gene lookup returns CDR1 MDHEN and CDR2 SYDVKM. The germline V and J ends were trimmed by 7 bases and 1 base, with 14 bases remaining between them. The CDR3 runs to 14 residues. The CDR3 DNA follows: TGTGCCAGCACCGGGGGGCCCGGTTCCTACGAGCAGTACTTC. This sequence encodes CASTGGPGSYEQYF.

The chain links TRBV10-3 to TRBJ1-4; D is unresolved. Germline lookup yields CDR1 ENHRY and CDR2 SYGVKD. This CDR3 comprises 11 residues. With 10 bases removed from V and 11 bases from J, the gap between germline ends came to 14 bases. CDR3 protein: CATQVGFKLFF. The CDR3 region has the DNA TGTGCCACCCAGGTTGGGTTCAAACTGTTTTTT.

V is TRBV11-2 and J is TRBJ2-1; D is unclear. With 5 bases removed from V and 0 bases from J, the gap between germline ends came to 8 bases. CDR1 is SGHAT and CDR2 is FQNNGV in the germline V gene. The CDR3 has 14 amino acids. CDR3 loop: CASSPTGSYNEQFF. As DNA, the CDR3 is TGTGCCAGCAGCCCCACGGGCTCCTACAATGAGCAGTTCTTC.

The chain has TRBV30 and TRBJ1-2; tentative D call: TRBD1 (5 bases). Between the trimmed V and J ends, which lost 7 bases and 6 bases, there was a span of 6 bases. The CDR3 length is 9 residues. In germline, CDR1 is GTSNPN, CDR2 SVGIG (reference sequence). The CDR3 nucleotides are TGTGCCTTACAGGATGGCTACACCTTC. Translated: CALQDGYTF. Full variable domain (rest looked up from reference TRBV30 and TRBJ1-2): SQTIHQWPATLVQPVGSPLSLECTVEGTSNPNLYWYRQAAGRGLQLLFYSVGIGQISSEVPQNLSASRPQDRQFILSSKKLLLSDSGFYLCALQDGYTFGSGTRLTVV.

This clone was seen only once. The rearrangement joins TRBV27 to TRBJ2-3, with D possibly matching TRBD1 (7 bases). The CDR3 is 14 residues long. With 6 bases removed from V and 0 bases from J, the gap between germline ends came to 10 bases. Germline V gives CDR1 MNHEY, CDR2 SMNVEV (reference sequence). CDR3 residues: CASRTGRSTDTQYF. DNA of the CDR3: TGTGCCAGCAGGACAGGGAGGAGCACAGATACGCAGTATTTT.

The chain couples TRBV28 to TRBJ2-7; 7 bases map to TRBD1. The CDR3 is 13 residues long. The germline V gene has CDR1 MDHEN and CDR2 SYDVKM. Trimming removed 4 bases from V and 2 bases from J; junction bases left unmatched: 2. The CDR3 loop is CASSWDSPYEQYF. For the CDR3, the DNA is TGTGCCAGCAGTTGGGACAGTCCCTACGAGCAGTACTTC.

The J gene is TRBJ1-2, the V gene TRBV18; 7 bases match TRBD1. After removal of 0 bases from V and 7 bases from J, the junction contained 14 bases not matched to a gene. Germline V gene data show CDR1 as KGHSH and CDR2 as LQKENI. The CDR3 spans 17 residues. CDR3 loop: CASSPPGAGRDRIGYTF. The DNA of the CDR3 is TGTGCCAGCTCACCACCGGGAGCAGGACGGGACAGAATTGGCTACACCTTC.

This clone was detected once. The gene calls are TRBV20-1 and TRBJ2-1; 9 nucleotides align to TRBD2. This CDR3 comprises 15 residues. Germline assignment: CDR1 DFQATT and CDR2 SNEGSKA (reference sequence). The trim removed 3 bases at V and 5 bases at J, leaving 8 bases unmatched. The CDR3 reads CSASILAGVNNEQFF. The CDR3 DNA reads TGCAGTGCTAGTATATTAGCGGGGGTCAACAATGAGCAGTTCTTC.

CDR3 DNA: TGTGCCAGCAGCCAAGAGACAGGGGGCGCCTATGGCTACACCTTC. Translated, it gives CASSQETGGAYGYTF. The rearrangement uses TRBV4-2 and TRBJ1-2, with TRBD1 identical over 10 bases. The V segment lost 0 bases and the J segment 4 bases; nucleotides outside the gene matches: 2. Germline CDR1 is LGHNA and CDR2 is YNFKEQ. The CDR3 runs 15 residues.

This chain uses TRBV6-5 with TRBJ2-7; 9 positions agree with TRBD1. The germline V gene has CDR1 MNHEY and CDR2 SVGAGI. J lost 3 bases, V lost 6 bases, and 3 bases had no gene match. The CDR3 loop spans 13 amino acids. CDR3 in amino acids: CASSRDRDYEQYF. For the CDR3, the DNA is TGTGCCAGCAGCAGGGACAGGGACTACGAGCAGTACTTC.

This chain joins TRBV19 and TRBJ1-2, with D possibly TRBD1 on 5 matching bases. Germline V lookup: CDR1 LNHDA, CDR2 SQIVND (reference sequence). Trimming took off 3 bases at V and 4 bases at J, with 15 bases between the two ends. The CDR3 loop spans 15 amino acids. Here the CDR3 DNA reads TGTGCCAGTAGTATGGATTCGAACAGGCCCTATGGCTACACCTTC. Residues: CASSMDSNRPYGYTF.

The rearrangement uses TRBV6-1 and TRBJ1-1; D is uncertain. Germline V lookup: CDR1 MNHNS, CDR2 SASEGT. The CDR3 covers 14 residues. Trimming left V 3 bases short and J 0 bases short, with 8 bases between. The CDR3 loop reads CASSENSLNTEAFF. CDR3 DNA: TGTGCCAGCAGTGAGAACAGTCTGAACACTGAAGCTTTCTTT.

The chain is built from TRBV6-2 or TRBV6-3 and TRBJ1-6, with D unresolved. The germline V and J ends were trimmed by 2 bases and 0 bases, with 8 bases remaining between them. The CDR3 spans 16 residues. CDR1 is MNHEY and CDR2 is SVGEGT in the germline V gene. The CDR3 nucleotides are TGTGCCAGCAGTTACCAGGAAAGCTCCTATAATTCACCCCTCCACTTT. Translating gives CASSYQESSYNSPLHF.

V usage is TRBV10-3 and J usage is TRBJ2-5; the D gene is possibly TRBD2 (6 bases). Per the germline V gene, CDR1 is ENHRY and CDR2 is SYGVKD. The CDR3 covers 18 residues. V lost 0 bases to trimming and J lost 2 bases, with 19 bases between them. In DNA, the CDR3 is TGTGCCATCAGTGAGTCCAAACTTACGGGGGACCGACAAGAGACCCAGTACTTC. Protein sequence: CAISESKLTGDRQETQYF.

The CDR3 DNA reads as TGTGCCAGCAGCCAAGCATTCGGAGGTGCAACTAATGAAAAACTGTTTTTT. Amino acids: CASSQAFGGATNEKLFF. This rearrangement joins TRBV4-2 to TRBJ1-4; D remains ambiguous. Germline V lookup: CDR1 LGHNA, CDR2 YNFKEQ. Between the trimmed V and J ends, which lost 1 base and 0 bases, there was a span of 12 bases. CDR3 size: 17 residues.

The V gene is TRBV7-9, the J gene TRBJ1-3; 7 bases are a match to TRBD1. The CDR3 runs 17 residues. Germline lookup yields CDR1 SEHNR and CDR2 FQNEAQ (reference sequence). The junction had 14 bases not matched to a gene; V was cut back by 1 base and J by 8 bases. The chain's CDR3 is CASSLEAGGNPEDTIYF. The DNA for the CDR3 is TGTGCCAGCAGCTTAGAAGCAGGGGGAAATCCGGAAGACACCATATATTTT.

The chain recombines TRBV5-1 with TRBJ2-5; D is possibly TRBD1 (6 bases). The V end was cut by 0 bases, the J end by 2 bases, with 8 bases between. The CDR3 length is 14 residues. CDR1 and CDR2 from the germline V gene are SGHRS and YFSETQ. CDR3 sequence (DNA): TGCGCCAGCAGCTTGGGCGGACAGCAAGAGACCCAGTACTTC. Translating it yields CASSLGGQQETQYF.

The chain couples TRBV7-2 to TRBJ2-2; TRBD1 matches 8 bases. Germline V gene sequence: CDR1 SGHTA, CDR2 FQGNSA. V trimming: 3 bases; J trimming: 8 bases; junction bases outside the gene matches: 14. CDR3 size: 17 residues. The CDR3, as DNA: TGTGCCAGCAGCTTCGACAGGGGAAGGTGGTATAAGGGGGAGCTGTTTTTT. It yields the protein CASSFDRGRWYKGELFF.

The sample holds one count of this clone. V gene TRBV10-3 combines with J gene TRBJ1-3; D uncertain. Germline V gene sequence: CDR1 ENHRY, CDR2 SYGVKD. CDR3 length: 15 residues. V was trimmed by 3 bases and J by 0 bases, leaving 9 bases between them. In DNA form, the CDR3 reads TGTGCCATCAGTGATAGCCGAACCTCTGGAAACACCATATATTTT. Its protein is CAISDSRTSGNTIYF.

The V call is TRBV30, the J call TRBJ1-2; a weak D match, TRBD1 (5 bases). This CDR3 is 11 amino acids long. The ends were cut back, 5 bases at V and 6 bases at J, with 10 bases in the middle. Per germline, CDR1 GTSNPN and CDR2 SVGIG (reference sequence). CDR3 sequence (DNA): TGTGCCTGGCCCAGGGCCCATGGCTACACCTTC. This gives the protein CAWPRAHGYTF. The full variable domain, its missing parts supplied by reference TRBV30 and TRBJ1-2, is SQTIHQWPATLVQPVGSPLSLECTVEGTSNPNLYWYRQAAGRGLQLLFYSVGIGQISSEVPQNLSASRPQDRQFILSSKKLLLSDSGFYLCAWPRAHGYTFGSGTRLTVV.

The V and J genes are TRBV9 and TRBJ1-1; D is possibly TRBD1 (5 bases). CDR1 and CDR2 from the germline V gene are SGDLS and YYNGEE. Trimming pared 2 bases from V and 5 bases from J, leaving 13 bases between. This CDR3 region has 14 residues. DNA of the CDR3: TGTGCCAGCAGCGTTTTCAGGGCGGCGACTGAAGCTTTCTTT. This encodes CASSVFRAATEAFF.

The V and J genes are TRBV6-2 or TRBV6-3 and TRBJ2-6; perhaps TRBD1 as D (6 bases). This CDR3 has 16 amino acids. The germline V gene encodes CDR1 MNHEY and CDR2 SVGEGT. Trimming took off 5 bases at V and 1 base at J, with 12 bases between the two ends. The CDR3 DNA follows: TGTGCCAGCAGTCAACAGGGAGTGTCTGGGGCCAACGTCCTGACTTTC. It codes for CASSQQGVSGANVLTF.

This clone was counted once. The chain combines TRBV7-9 with TRBJ1-4; D call uncertain. The CDR3 length is 16 residues. The germline V gene encodes CDR1 SEHNR and CDR2 FQNEAQ (reference sequence). The V gene lost 4 bases and the J gene lost 6 bases, with 18 bases spanning the gap. The CDR3 reads CASSSSQFQNHEKLFF. The DNA for the CDR3 is TGTGCCAGCAGCTCCTCCCAGTTCCAGAACCATGAAAAACTGTTTTTT.

The chain links TRBV6-4 to TRBJ1-1; D unresolved. This CDR3 has 12 residues. Germline V gene lookup returns CDR1 MRHNA and CDR2 SNTAGT. Deletions cut 3 bases from V and 3 bases from J, with 5 bases between. CDR3 bases: TGTGCCAGCAGTGAGAGGGACACTGAAGCTTTCTTT. Its protein product is CASSERDTEAFF.

The chain couples TRBV6-1 to TRBJ2-7; tentatively, D is TRBD1 (5 bases). The CDR3 has 15 residues. The V end lost 2 bases, the J end lost 5 bases, and 16 bases lay between the germline ends. Per the germline V gene, CDR1 is MNHNS and CDR2 is SASEGT. The CDR3 loop is CASSELRGHMDEQYF. Here the CDR3 DNA reads TGTGCCAGCAGTGAACTTCGTGGACATATGGACGAGCAGTACTTC.

J is TRBJ2-2 and V is TRBV5-5; D is unclear. Trimming shortened V by 0 bases and J by 1 base, and 7 bases separated the two germline ends. CDR1 and CDR2 from the germline V gene are SGHKS and YYEKEE (reference sequence). The CDR3 runs 15 residues. DNA of the CDR3: TGTGCCAGCAGCTTGGCCTATCAGAACACCGGGGAGCTGTTTTTT. It specifies CASSLAYQNTGELFF.

This clone was counted between two and nine times. The V and J genes are TRBV6-1 and TRBJ1-4, with D maybe TRBD1 (5 bases). V was pared by 1 base and J by 4 bases, with 13 bases between. The length of the CDR3 is 16 residues. Per the germline V gene, CDR1 is MNHNS and CDR2 is SASEGT. The CDR3 region is CASSEVGEAVNEKLFF. The CDR3 DNA follows: TGTGCCAGCAGTGAAGTGGGGGAGGCGGTTAATGAAAAACTGTTTTTT.

For this clone: The same CDR3 is also encoded by other DNA sequences in this sample. The chain joins TRBV4-1 to TRBJ2-6; possible D gene TRBD2, 5 bases. Per germline, CDR1 MGHRA and CDR2 YSYEKL. The CDR3 is 15 residues long. V gave up 0 bases and J gave up 3 bases, with 6 bases separating them. CDR3 amino acids: CASSQDRGGANVLTF. Written as DNA, the CDR3 is TGCGCCAGCAGCCAAGATCGGGGTGGGGCCAACGTCCTGACTTTC.

The J gene is TRBJ1-3, the V gene TRBV3-1 (or the pseudogene TRBV3-2), with D possibly TRBD1 on 5 matching bases. Germline CDR1 reads LGHDT; CDR2 reads YNNKEL (reference sequence). The length of the CDR3 is 14 residues. Trimming cost V 2 bases and J 4 bases, with 9 bases left between them. The CDR3 DNA is TGTGCCAGCAGCCAATTTGGACAAGGAAACACCATATATTTT. Translating it yields CASSQFGQGNTIYF.

This sequence joins TRBV7-9 and TRBJ2-5; 9 bases agree with TRBD2. The CDR3 runs 15 residues. Trimming cost V 5 bases and J 5 bases; bases outside gene matches: 9. In germline, CDR1 is SEHNR, CDR2 FQNEAQ (reference sequence). CDR3 sequence: CASSNLAGSPETQYF. The DNA for the CDR3 is TGTGCCAGCAGCAATCTAGCGGGGTCCCCGGAGACCCAGTACTTC.